This entry features one T cell receptor beta chain sequence. The antigen is unknown. The input for sorted-subset replicate PCRs was 200 to 250 ng DNA, tens of thousands of T cell genomes. Original methodology: Without quality scores, immunoSEQ junctional reads could not be filtered like full-length reads. The method was immunoSEQ multiplex PCR; TCRdb's version includes in-frame clones alone and lacks a portion of them. V and J calls plus clone size are reproduced from that table; the DNA served to infer D and trimming. The sample lists 2.3 million or so clones; approximately 95% were seen once. This entry comes from a study of shared clonotypes between healthy human individuals. Notes on the study in general: A handful of donors showed sharing of 4.5% to 5% of naive CD4 clonotypes.

The sequence derives from a man aged 18 to 29 in good health. Some clones in this sample may be carry-over from other donors' samples. The specimen sequenced was naive CD4+ T cells from PBMCs. Sample subset: CD45RA+ positively selected.

The CDR3 DNA is TGTGCCAGCACCGCGGGCGGGAGAGGCACAGATACGCAGTATTTT. Translating gives CASTAGGRGTDTQYF. The chain links TRBV27 to TRBJ2-3, with 7 bases matching TRBD2. The CDR3 is 15 residues long. Germline V gene data show CDR1 as MNHEY and CDR2 as SMNVEV (reference sequence). V trimming: 7 bases; J trimming: 1 base; junction bases outside the gene matches: 8.